Listed below are T cell receptor beta chains from one sample, sequenced in a study of T cells in Graves' hyperthyroidism and ophthalmopathy. TCRdb re-derived calls from the multiplex PCR reads in MiXCR, one entry per CDR3 protein. The sample yields about 680,000 distinct CDR3 sequences, roughly a third seen once. Sample: blood. Receptors originate from a middle-aged woman with Graves' hyperthyroidism. Each CDR3 is given with its conserved first and last residue. A D gene is named only where the DNA matches it firmly. Some rows have no size entry. The others give once, few or many, or a class for an expanded clone.

>TRBJ2-7|TRBV20-1|-|many
CSGLRTESSYEQYF
TGCAGTGGGCTGCGAACGGAGAGCTCCTACGAGCAGTACTTC
>TRBJ1-2|TRBV20-1|-|-
CSASQGRGYTF
TGCAGTGCCAGCCAGGGACGGGGCTACACCTTC
>TRBJ1-5|TRBV24-1|TRBD1|-
CATSETGSNQPQHF
TGTGCCACCAGTGAGACAGGGAGCAATCAGCCCCAGCATTTT
>TRBJ1-2|TRBV6-5|-|few
CATEGDSGGYTF
TGTGCCACGGAGGGGGATTCAGGAGGCTACACCTTC
>TRBJ2-5|TRBV10-3|-|many
CAISVGQGGAGETQYF
TGTGCCATCAGTGTCGGGCAGGGAGGAGCTGGAGAGACCCAGTACTTC
>TRBJ2-6|TRBV19|-|many
CASRMASFIHSGANVLTF
TGTGCCAGTAGAATGGCTTCCTTCATACACTCTGGGGCCAACGTCCTGACTTTC
>TRBJ1-1|TRBV3-1|TRBD1|few
CASSYRTGTEAFF
TGTGCCAGCAGCTATAGGACAGGCACTGAAGCTTTCTTT
>TRBJ1-1|TRBV29-1|-|once
CSSKSWTEAFF
TGCAGCAGTAAGAGCTGGACTGAAGCTTTCTTT
>TRBJ1-6|TRBV20-1|TRBD1|-
CSARGDRSISSYNSPLHF
TGCAGTGCTAGGGGGGACAGGTCAATAAGCTCCTATAATTCACCCCTCCACTTT
>TRBJ1-5|TRBV5-4|-|-
CASSFGAGAGNQPQHF
TGTGCCAGCAGCTTCGGAGCAGGGGCAGGCAATCAGCCCCAGCATTTT
>TRBJ1-4|TRBV2|TRBD1|-
CASSRGTAPTNEKLFF
TGTGCCAGCAGCCGAGGGACAGCCCCAACTAATGAAAAACTGTTTTTT